This T cell receptor beta chain was found in a study of T cell clones after liver transplantation. Study summary: Immunosuppression withdrawal was tried within 2 years after liver transplantation in this trial.

The junction had 0 bases not matched to a gene; V was cut back by 1 base and J by 2 bases. CDR1 and CDR2 from the germline V gene are LGHNA and YNFKEQ. The CDR3 sequence is 16 residues long. The protocol was immunoSEQ multiplex PCR, while the TCRdb copy is restricted to in-frame clones and leaves out a portion. The sample has about 22,000 clones; 69% are singletons. This specimen was CD4+ T cells from blood, taken before liver transplant. The TCR comes from a human donor who received a liver transplant. The chain combines TRBV4-2 with TRBJ2-2; 11 nucleotides match TRBD2. In DNA, the CDR3 is TGTGCCAGCAGCCAAGGACTAGCGGGAAACACCGGGGAGCTGTTTTTT. It translates to CASSQGLAGNTGELFF.